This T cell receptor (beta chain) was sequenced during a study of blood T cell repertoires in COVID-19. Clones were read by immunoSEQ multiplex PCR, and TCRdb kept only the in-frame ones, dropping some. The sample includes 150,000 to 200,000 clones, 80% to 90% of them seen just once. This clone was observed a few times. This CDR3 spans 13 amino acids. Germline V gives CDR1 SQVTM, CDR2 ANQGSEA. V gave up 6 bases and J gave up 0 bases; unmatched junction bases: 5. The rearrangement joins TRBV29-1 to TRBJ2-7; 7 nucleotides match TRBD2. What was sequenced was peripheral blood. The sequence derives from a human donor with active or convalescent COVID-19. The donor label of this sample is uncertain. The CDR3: CSVGGEHSYEQYF. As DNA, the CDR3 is TGCAGCGTGGGGGGGGAACACTCCTACGAGCAGTACTTC.